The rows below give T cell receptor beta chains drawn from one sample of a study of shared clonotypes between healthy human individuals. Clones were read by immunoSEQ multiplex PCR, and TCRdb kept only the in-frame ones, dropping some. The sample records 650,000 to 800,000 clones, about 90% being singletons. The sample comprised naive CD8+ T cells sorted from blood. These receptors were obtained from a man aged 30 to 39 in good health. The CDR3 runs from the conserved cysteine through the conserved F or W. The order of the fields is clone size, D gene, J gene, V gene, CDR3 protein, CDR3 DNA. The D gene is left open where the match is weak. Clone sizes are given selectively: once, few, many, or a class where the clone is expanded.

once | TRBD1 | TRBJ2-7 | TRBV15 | CATSSTGGYEQYF | TGTGCCACCAGCAGTACAGGGGGGTACGAGCAGTACTTC
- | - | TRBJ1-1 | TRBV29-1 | CSVEVPGVVDPLGTEAFF | TGCAGCGTTGAAGTGCCAGGGGTAGTGGACCCCCTTGGGACTGAAGCTTTCTTT
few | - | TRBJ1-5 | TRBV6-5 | CASSPYPNQPQHF | TGTGCCAGCAGCCCCTATCCCAATCAGCCCCAGCATTTT
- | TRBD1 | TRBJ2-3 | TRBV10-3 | CAISGSDRGGTDTQYF | TGTGCCATCAGTGGGTCGGACAGGGGAGGCACAGATACGCAGTATTTT
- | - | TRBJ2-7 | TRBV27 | CASKETGTDEQYF | TGTGCCAGCAAGGAGACAGGTACGGACGAGCAGTACTTC
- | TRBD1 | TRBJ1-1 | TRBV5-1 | CASSLGQGSFMNTEAFF | TGCGCCAGCAGCCTGGGACAGGGGTCTTTCATGAACACTGAAGCTTTCTTT
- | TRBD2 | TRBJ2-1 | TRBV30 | CAWNQRGKEYNEQFF | TGTGCCTGGAACCAGCGGGGAAAGGAATACAATGAGCAGTTCTTC
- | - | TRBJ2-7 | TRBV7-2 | CASRIAYEGSYEQYF | TGTGCCAGCAGGATTGCCTACGAGGGTTCCTACGAGCAGTACTTC
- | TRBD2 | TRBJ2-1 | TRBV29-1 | CSVEEGGTSYNEQFF | TGCAGCGTTGAAGAGGGAGGGACCTCCTACAATGAGCAGTTCTTC
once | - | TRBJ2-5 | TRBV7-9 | CASSFSDQETQYF | TGTGCCAGCAGTTTCTCGGACCAAGAGACCCAGTACTTC
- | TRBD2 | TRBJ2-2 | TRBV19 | CASSIGRTSGELFF | TGTGCCAGTAGTATAGGCCGGACTAGCGGGGAGCTGTTTTTT
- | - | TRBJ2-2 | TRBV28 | CASSPGSGELFF | TGTGCCAGCAGCCCAGGGTCCGGGGAGCTGTTTTTT
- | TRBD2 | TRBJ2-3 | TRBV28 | CASSFPTGLADPSTDTQYF | TGTGCCAGCAGTTTTCCCACGGGACTAGCGGACCCTAGCACAGATACGCAGTATTTT